This T cell receptor (beta chain) emerged from a study of CD8 T cells in Susac syndrome (dated by TCRdb to the late 2010s). General notes on the study: Repertoire sequencing was used to test whether CD8+ T cell activation and differentiation in Susac syndrome was antigen driven. CD8+ T cell repertoire clonality was compared between approximately 12 healthy donors, approximately 14 Susac syndrome patients and 15 multiple sclerosis patients. General findings and caveats noted by the study authors: The number of individuals in the TCR sequencing and HLA analysis was recognized as being relatively small.

The germline V gene sets CDR1 to LGHNA and CDR2 to YSLEER. V sheds 0 bases and J sheds 8 bases, leaving 16 bases between their ends. There are 15 amino acids in the CDR3, from cysteine to phenylalanine inclusive. Only the CDR3 DNA is retained, 45 bases long and in frame from the first base. Details on this clonotype: Its specific antigen is unknown. No much larger clonotype is one base removed from it; base qualities were not supplied.

High-throughput TCR beta sequencing profiled peripheral blood CD8+ and CD4+ T cells from healthy donors, Susac syndrome patients and multiple sclerosis patients. Multiple sclerosis controls were treatment-naive patients with stable or active relapsing-remitting disease fulfilling revised McDonald criteria. Bulk CD8+ and CD4+ T cells were purified magnetically by negative isolation, whereas CD8+ TEMRA cells were enriched by FACS. Blood was drawn into EDTA tubes, processed within 24 hours, and PBMCs were isolated by density gradient centrifugation. PBMCs intended for TCR sequencing were cryopreserved in liquid nitrogen and were subsequently thawed in a 37 degrees C water bath. The sorted or isolated CD4+, CD8+ and CD8+ TEMRA cells reached a purity of at least 90%. RNA was extracted with the RNeasy kit and about 0.5 to 1 ug was reverse transcribed using random hexamers. The immunoSEQ multiplex PCR assay, covering 54 Vbeta and 13 Jbeta segments, was used to amplify TCR beta CDR3 regions. To correct PCR amplification bias, a synthetic template baseline was used for both primer optimization and computational correction. In the paper's pipeline: Reads were assigned to V, D and J genes according to IMGT and analyzed in immunoSEQ Analyzer, with only productive sequences retained. Clonality was computed as one minus Shannon entropy normalized by log2 of the number of productive unique sequences. Public and private clones were assessed among the 100 most prevalent clones of each patient and control. Clones were defined as Susac-specific if absent from the healthy and MS cohorts, from approximately 1,100 published viral clones and from other ImmuneACCESS disease sequences. Starting from the raw public reads, TCRdb applied fastp trimming at Q25, assembled clones with MiXCR and retained in-frame beta chains. Rows with a matching CDR3 protein are joined into one entry that keeps the most common DNA and genes. The V and J calls and clone size are TCRdb's, not the authors'. Counted in this sample were 200,000 or so distinct CDR3 sequences; roughly nine tenths of them appeared once. The top ten clonotypes cover 0.1% to 0.15% of the sample.

The chain is encoded by TRBV4-3 joined to TRBJ2-5, and perhaps TRBD2 as D gene, on 5 matching bases. This sequence originates from a human donor with multiple sclerosis. Sequencing was performed on CD8+ T cells from PBMCs. The CDR3 in this case is CASSQDWTDSRTQYF. The nucleotides read TGCGCCAGCAGCCAAGATTGGACGGACTCGAGAACCCAGTACTTC.